A single sample gave rise to the 3 T cell receptor beta chains below, sequenced in a study of T cell responses to AZD1222 COVID-19 vaccine. Repertoires were generated with immunoSEQ multiplex PCR, while TCRdb's copy carries only in-frame clones and drops some. The sample records over 140,000 clones, roughly 89% being singletons. The source was peripheral blood, collected on day 0 of AZD1222 vaccination. These receptors originate from an adult in good health.

The chain couples TRBV6-4 to TRBJ1-1; D gene uncertain. Germline V gene sequence: CDR1 MRHNA, CDR2 SNTAGT. The CDR3 runs 15 residues. Trimming stripped 2 bases from V and 1 base from J, with 11 bases between. The CDR3 sequence: CASSDHIQRNTEAFF. The DNA for the CDR3 is TGTGCCAGCAGTGACCATATACAGAGGAACACTGAAGCTTTCTTT.

CDR3 region: CASSILKTYRHNEQFF. Here the CDR3 DNA reads TGTGCCAGTAGTATCCTGAAAACCTACAGACACAATGAGCAGTTCTTC. V and J are TRBV19 and TRBJ2-1; no definite D call. CDR1 and CDR2 from the germline V gene are LNHDA and SQIVND (reference sequence). The CDR3 is 16 amino acids. Trimming shortened V by 3 bases and J by 5 bases, and 17 bases separated the two germline ends.

The V call is TRBV5-4, the J call TRBJ2-4; unclear D gene. Looked up from germline, CDR1 is SGHNT and CDR2 is YYREEE (reference sequence). This CDR3 spans 14 amino acids. Between the trimmed V and J ends, which lost 4 bases and 6 bases, there was a span of 14 bases. In nucleotides, the CDR3 is TGTGCCAGCAGCCCGTCTCCCCTTGGAAACATTCAGTACTTC. Translating gives CASSPSPLGNIQYF.